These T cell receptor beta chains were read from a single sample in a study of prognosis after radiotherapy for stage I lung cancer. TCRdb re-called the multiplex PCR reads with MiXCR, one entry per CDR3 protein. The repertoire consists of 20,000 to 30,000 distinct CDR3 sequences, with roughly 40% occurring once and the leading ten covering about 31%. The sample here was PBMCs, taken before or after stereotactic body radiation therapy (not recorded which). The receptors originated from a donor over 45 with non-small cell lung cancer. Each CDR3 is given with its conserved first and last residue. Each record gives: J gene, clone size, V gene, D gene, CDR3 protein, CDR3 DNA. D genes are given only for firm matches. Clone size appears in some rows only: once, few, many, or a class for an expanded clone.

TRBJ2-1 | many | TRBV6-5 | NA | CASSFFGGNEQFF | TGTGCCAGCAGTTTTTTTGGCGGCAATGAGCAGTTCTTC
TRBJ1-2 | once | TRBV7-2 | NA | CARSLGISTQTPFYGYTF | TGTGCCAGAAGCCTAGGAATCTCGACACAGACCCCTTTCTATGGCTACACCTTC
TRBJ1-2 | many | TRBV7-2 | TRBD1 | CASSLGQGAHGYTF | TGTGCCAGCAGCTTAGGACAGGGGGCGCACGGCTACACCTTC
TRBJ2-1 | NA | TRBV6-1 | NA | CASSGGGGHFF | TGTGCCAGCAGCGGAGGAGGTGGGCATTTTTTC
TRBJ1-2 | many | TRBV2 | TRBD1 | CASSAPGQGADGTF | TGTGCCAGCAGTGCACCGGGACAGGGGGCGGATGGTACCTTC
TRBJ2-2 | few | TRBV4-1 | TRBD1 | CASSQGTGEWSGELFF | TGCGCCAGCAGCCAGGGGACAGGGGAGTGGTCCGGGGAGCTGTTTTTT
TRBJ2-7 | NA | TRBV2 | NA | CASTQEGYSYEQYF | TGTGCCAGCACGCAGGAGGGATACTCCTACGAGCAGTACTTC
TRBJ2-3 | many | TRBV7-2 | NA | CASSQRVTDTQYF | TGTGCCAGCAGCCAAAGGGTGACGGATACGCAGTATTTT
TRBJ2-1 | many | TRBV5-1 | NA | CASSRGGGDSYNEQFF | TGCGCCAGCAGCCGAGGGGGGGGGGACTCCTACAATGAGCAGTTCTTC
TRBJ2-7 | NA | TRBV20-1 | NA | CSAPGTPRHEQYF | TGCAGTGCTCCCGGGACCCCGCGCCACGAGCAGTACTTC
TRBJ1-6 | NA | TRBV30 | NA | CAWSVALYNSPLHF | TGTGCCTGGAGTGTTGCCCTCTATAATTCACCCCTCCACTTT
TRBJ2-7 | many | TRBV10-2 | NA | CASRRPNSYEQYF | TGCGCCAGCAGACGGCCTAACTCCTACGAGCAGTACTTC
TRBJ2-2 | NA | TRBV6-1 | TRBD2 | CASILSGRGTGGLFF | TGTGCCAGCATCCTTAGCGGGAGGGGGACCGGGGGGCTGTTTTTT
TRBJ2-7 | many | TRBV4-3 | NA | CASSQGPFDEQYF | TGCGCCAGCAGCCAAGGGCCCTTTGACGAGCAGTACTTC
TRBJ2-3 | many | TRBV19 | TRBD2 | CASSMIAGGTDTQYF | TGTGCCAGTAGTATGATAGCGGGAGGCACAGATACGCAGTATTTT
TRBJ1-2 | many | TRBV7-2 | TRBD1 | CASSLGGTGFGYTF | TGTGCCAGCAGCTTAGGGGGGACAGGGTTCGGCTACACCTTC
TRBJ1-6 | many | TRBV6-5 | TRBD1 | CASSYSTGTGWQPLHF | TGTGCCAGCAGTTACTCGACCGGGACAGGGTGGCAACCCCTCCACTTT